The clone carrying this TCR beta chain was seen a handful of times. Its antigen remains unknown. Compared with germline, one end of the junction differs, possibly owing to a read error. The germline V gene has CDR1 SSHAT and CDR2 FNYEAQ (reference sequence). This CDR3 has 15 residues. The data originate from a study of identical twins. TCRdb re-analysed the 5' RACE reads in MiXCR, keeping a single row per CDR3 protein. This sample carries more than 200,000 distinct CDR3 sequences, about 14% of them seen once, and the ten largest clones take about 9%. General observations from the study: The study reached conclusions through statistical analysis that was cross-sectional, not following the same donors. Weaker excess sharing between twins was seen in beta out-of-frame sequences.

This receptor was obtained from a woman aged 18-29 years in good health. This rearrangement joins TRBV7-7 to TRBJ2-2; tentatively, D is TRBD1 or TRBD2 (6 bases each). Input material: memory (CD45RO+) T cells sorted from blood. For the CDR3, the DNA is TGTGCTAGCAGCCCCCTTGGGGGGCGTACCGGGGAGCTGTTTTTT. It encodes CASSPLGGRTGELFF.